These T cell receptor beta chains were read from a single sample in a study of T cell responses to AZD1222 COVID-19 vaccine. Libraries were prepared by immunoSEQ multiplex PCR; TCRdb keeps only in-frame clonotypes and omits some of them. Of approximately 94,000 clones listed, less than 90% are singletons. The sequencing used peripheral blood, collected on day 0 of AZD1222 vaccination. Receptors were obtained from an adult in good health. Both conserved end residues are part of each CDR3. A D gene is named only where the DNA matches it firmly. A row's size may be missing; if present it is once, few, many or a size class.

CDR3 protein,CDR3 DNA,V gene,clone size,J gene,CDR3 length,D gene
CASSLYESASGRVYEQYF,TGTGCCAGCAGTTTATACGAGTCGGCTAGCGGGAGGGTCTACGAGCAGTACTTC,TRBV28,.,TRBJ2-7,18,TRBD2
CASSFLVRQGANYGYTF,TGTGCCAGCAGTTTTCTAGTTCGGCAGGGGGCGAACTATGGCTACACCTTC,TRBV27,.,TRBJ1-2,17,TRBD1
CASMRDQETQYF,TGTGCCAGCATGAGGGACCAAGAGACCCAGTACTTC,TRBV2,.,TRBJ2-5,12,.
CASSQERGQGVDTQYF,TGTGCCAGCAGCCAAGAGCGGGGGCAGGGGGTAGATACGCAGTATTTT,TRBV4-2,.,TRBJ2-3,16,.
CASSPPDGTGQETQYF,TGTGCCAGCTCACCACCGGATGGGACAGGACAAGAGACCCAGTACTTC,TRBV18,.,TRBJ2-5,16,TRBD1
CATRRGSNTEAFF,TGTGCCACCAGGAGGGGATCGAACACTGAAGCTTTCTTT,TRBV24-1,.,TRBJ1-1,13,.
CASSDPTGWWYGYTF,TGTGCCAGCAGTGACCCGACAGGGTGGTGGTATGGCTACACCTTC,TRBV2,.,TRBJ1-2,15,TRBD1
CASSQDGQSSGANVLTF,TGTGCCAGCAGCCAAGATGGTCAGTCCTCTGGGGCCAACGTCCTGACTTTC,TRBV4-2,once,TRBJ2-6,17,.
CASSPIPGLLDANTGELFF,TGTGCCAGCAGCCCAATACCGGGACTACTTGACGCGAACACCGGGGAGCTGTTTTTT,TRBV14,.,TRBJ2-2,19,TRBD2
CASSFNPRRPQETQYF,TGTGCCAGCAGCTTCAACCCCCGGCGGCCCCAAGAGACCCAGTACTTC,TRBV7-9,.,TRBJ2-5,16,.
CASSQTAFSTDTQYF,TGTGCCAGCAGTCAGACAGCCTTTAGCACAGATACGCAGTATTTT,TRBV27,.,TRBJ2-3,15,.
CASSNYRRQPQHF,TGTGCCAGCTCAAATTACAGGCGCCAGCCCCAGCATTTT,TRBV18,once,TRBJ1-5,13,.
CASRGDRAEKLFF,TGTGCCAGCAGAGGGGACAGGGCTGAAAAACTGTTTTTT,TRBV2,.,TRBJ1-4,13,TRBD1
CASSNPGRSDYEQYF,TGTGCCAGCAGTAACCCCGGGAGGTCCGACTACGAGCAGTACTTC,TRBV6-5,few,TRBJ2-7,15,TRBD2
CASSLVGTGSGAFF,TGTGCCAGCAGCTTGGTCGGAACAGGGTCGGGGGCTTTCTTT,TRBV5-6,.,TRBJ1-1,14,.
CASSLLGNIRDGRFF,TGCGCCAGCAGCCTCCTGGGCAATATTCGGGATGGGCGGTTCTTC,TRBV5-1,.,TRBJ2-1,15,.
CASSYPGLHYEQYF,TGTGCCAGCAGTTACCCGGGACTCCACTACGAGCAGTACTTC,TRBV6-5,.,TRBJ2-7,14,.
CASSSQNQPQHF,TGTGCCAGCAGTTCACAAAATCAGCCCCAGCATTTT,TRBV28,.,TRBJ1-5,12,.
CASSPPRSGGVTDTQYF,TGTGCCAGCAGCCCCCCGCGTTCCGGGGGTGTTACAGATACGCAGTATTTT,TRBV13,.,TRBJ2-3,17,.
CASRTGGAGTEAFF,TGTGCCAGTAGGACAGGGGGCGCGGGCACTGAAGCTTTCTTT,TRBV19,.,TRBJ1-1,14,TRBD1
CASSIASGYTGELFF,TGTGCCAGTAGTATAGCTAGCGGGTACACCGGGGAGCTGTTTTTT,TRBV19,.,TRBJ2-2,15,TRBD2
CASSYSFVSTGELFF,TGTGCCAGCAGTTACTCCTTCGTTAGTACCGGGGAGCTGTTTTTT,TRBV6-2/TRBV6-3,.,TRBJ2-2,15,.
CASSLNPANSNQPQHF,TGTGCCAGCAGCTTAAATCCAGCTAATAGCAATCAGCCCCAGCATTTT,TRBV7-8,.,TRBJ1-5,16,.
CASRIDRVNEKLFF,TGTGCCAGCAGGATCGACAGGGTTAATGAAAAACTGTTTTTT,TRBV28,.,TRBJ1-4,14,TRBD1
CASSYSPGHNSPLHF,TGTGCCAGCAGTTACTCGCCAGGCCATAATTCACCCCTCCACTTT,TRBV6-5,.,TRBJ1-6,15,.
CASSPIIVFASSYEQYF,TGTGCCAGCAGCCCCATAATAGTCTTCGCGAGCTCCTACGAGCAGTACTTC,TRBV13,.,TRBJ2-7,17,.
CASSQDELAGFYEQYF,TGCGCCAGCAGCCAAGATGAGCTAGCGGGGTTCTACGAGCAGTACTTC,TRBV4-1,.,TRBJ2-7,16,TRBD2
CASSIVAGGYGEQFF,TGTGCCAGTAGTATCGTAGCGGGGGGGTATGGTGAGCAGTTCTTC,TRBV19,once,TRBJ2-1,15,TRBD2
CASSSGRGNTEAFF,TGTGCCAGCAGCTCGGGACGGGGGAACACTGAAGCTTTCTTT,TRBV5-8,.,TRBJ1-1,14,.